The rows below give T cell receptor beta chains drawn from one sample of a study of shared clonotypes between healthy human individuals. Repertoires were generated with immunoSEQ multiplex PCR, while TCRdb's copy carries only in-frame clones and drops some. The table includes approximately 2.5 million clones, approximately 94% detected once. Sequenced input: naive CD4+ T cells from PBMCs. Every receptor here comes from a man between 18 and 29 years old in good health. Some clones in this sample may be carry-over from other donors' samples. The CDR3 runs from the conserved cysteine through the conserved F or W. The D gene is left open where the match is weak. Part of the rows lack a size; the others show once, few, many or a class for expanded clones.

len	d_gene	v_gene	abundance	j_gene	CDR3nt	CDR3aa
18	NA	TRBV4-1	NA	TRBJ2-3	TGCGCCAGCAGCCAAGCCTACCCGGTTCCGATAGGCACAGATACGCAGTATTTT	CASSQAYPVPIGTDTQYF
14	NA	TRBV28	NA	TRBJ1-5	TGTGCCAGCAGTTTCCCCAGCCTGAACCAGCCCCAGCATTTT	CASSFPSLNQPQHF
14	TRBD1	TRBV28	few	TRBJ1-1	TGTGCCAGCAGTTTACCCTTCCAGGGGGTGCAAGCTTTCTTT	CASSLPFQGVQAFF
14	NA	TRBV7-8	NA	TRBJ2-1	TGTGCCAGCAGCAAAGCTGAGGTATACAATGAGCAGTTCTTC	CASSKAEVYNEQFF
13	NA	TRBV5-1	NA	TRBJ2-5	TGCGCCAGCAAACGGGGATCCGGGGAGACCCAGTACTTC	CASKRGSGETQYF
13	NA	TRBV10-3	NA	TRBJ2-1	TGTGCCATCAGTGAGGGCACCTACAATGAGCAGTTCTTC	CAISEGTYNEQFF
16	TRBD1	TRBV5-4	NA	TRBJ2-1	TGTGCCAGCAGCTTGGGGGGGACAGGACTGTACAATGAGCAGTTCTTC	CASSLGGTGLYNEQFF
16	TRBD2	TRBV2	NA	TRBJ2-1	TGTGCCAGCAGAGCTCTTCTAGCGGGCTCCTACAATGAGCAGTTCTTC	CASRALLAGSYNEQFF
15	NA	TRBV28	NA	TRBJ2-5	TGTGCCAGCAGTCCTCCCGGGACCGCTAGAGAGACCCAGTACTTC	CASSPPGTARETQYF
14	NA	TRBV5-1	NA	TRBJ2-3	TGCGCCAGCAGCCCCGACAGGGAGGCAGATACGCAGTATTTT	CASSPDREADTQYF